The 27 T cell receptor beta chains listed next were all sequenced from one sample in a study of T cells in tuberculosis. TCRdb keeps only in-frame clones here, not all; method: immunoSEQ multiplex PCR. The data show over 40,000 clones, roughly 96% seen once. Sequenced: PBMCs. The origin of the receptors is a donor aged 10-35 years with latent tuberculosis or without tuberculosis infection.

The rearrangement links TRBV7-6 to TRBJ2-1, with 13 nucleotides matching TRBD2. Trimming took 0 bases from V and 10 from J; bases not matched to a gene: 6. This CDR3 is 16 amino acids long. In germline, CDR1 is SGHVS, CDR2 FNYEAQ. CDR3 residues: CASSLAGTSGMQEQFF. The CDR3 DNA is TGTGCCAGCAGCTTAGCGGGGACTAGCGGGATGCAGGAGCAGTTCTTC.

This chain uses TRBV29-1 with TRBJ1-2, with 7 bases identical to TRBD1. Germline-derived CDR1 and CDR2 are SQVTM and ANQGSEA. J lost 2 bases, V lost 1 base, and 4 bases had no gene match. The CDR3 contains 14 residues. The CDR3 nucleotides read TGCAGCGTTGAAGGCTGGGACAGAAACTATGGCTACACCTTC. Translation gives CSVEGWDRNYGYTF.

The J gene is TRBJ2-2, the V gene TRBV5-4; D uncertain. Trimming pared 1 base from V and 1 base from J, leaving 8 bases between. The CDR3 spans 15 residues. In germline, CDR1 is SGHNT, CDR2 YYREEE (reference sequence). CDR3 in DNA: TGTGCCAGCAGCTTGTACCCGGGGAACACCGGGGAGCTGTTTTTT. Amino acids: CASSLYPGNTGELFF.

V usage is TRBV5-1 and J usage is TRBJ2-5, with TRBD2 matching 8 bases. The CDR3 sequence is 17 residues long. Trimming cost V 4 bases and J 5 bases; bases outside gene matches: 16. The germline V gene encodes CDR1 SGHRS and CDR2 YFSETQ. CDR3 sequence: CASSPDPGLGVLETQYF. In DNA form, the CDR3 reads TGCGCCAGCAGCCCTGATCCGGGACTAGGAGTTTTGGAGACCCAGTACTTC.

The chain is built from TRBV29-1 and TRBJ1-1, with D possibly TRBD1 on 6 matching bases. Deletions cut 7 bases from V and 0 bases from J, with 12 bases between. There are 13 residues in the CDR3. CDR1 SQVTM and CDR2 ANQGSEA come from the germline V gene. The DNA of the CDR3 is TGCAGCGCCCAGGGGCGGTTGAACACTGAAGCTTTCTTT. Encoded protein: CSAQGRLNTEAFF.

V gene TRBV15 combines with J gene TRBJ1-4; no clear D gene. Deletions cut 3 bases from V and 4 bases from J, with 9 bases between. This CDR3 region has 14 residues. Germline assignment: CDR1 LNHNV and CDR2 YYDKDF (reference sequence). The CDR3 DNA reads TGTGCCACCAGCAGCCCCCTTGTTAATGAAAAACTGTTTTTT. This sequence encodes CATSSPLVNEKLFF.

The chain couples TRBV19 to TRBJ1-2; TRBD1 matches 7 bases. Germline V gene lookup returns CDR1 LNHDA and CDR2 SQIVND (reference sequence). There are 14 residues in the CDR3. Germline trimming cut 1 base from V and 3 bases from J; bases unmatched to any gene: 2. The CDR3 bases are TGTGCCAGTAGTATAGGACAGGGCGACTATGGCTACACCTTC. The encoded protein is CASSIGQGDYGYTF.

The chain couples TRBV9 to TRBJ2-7; D uncertain. The V gene lost 5 bases and the J gene lost 0 bases, with 15 bases spanning the gap. CDR1 SGDLS and CDR2 YYNGEE come from the germline V gene. The CDR3 spans 15 residues. The CDR3, as DNA: TGTGCCAGCAGTCATGACTTCACCACCTCCTACGAGCAGTACTTC. Residues: CASSHDFTTSYEQYF.

The table lists this clone with a count of one. The chain recombines TRBV11-3 with TRBJ1-1; 7 positions match TRBD1. After removal of 5 bases from V and 1 base from J, the junction contained 4 bases not matched to a gene. The V gene's germline CDR1 is SGHNT and CDR2 YENEEA. The length of the CDR3 is 14 residues. This CDR3 is CASSRDSSNTEAFF. In DNA, the CDR3 is TGTGCCAGCAGCCGGGACAGTTCGAACACTGAAGCTTTCTTT.

The V and J genes are TRBV6-1 and TRBJ1-1; 8 bases agree with TRBD1. Germline trimming cut 6 bases from V and 5 bases from J; bases unmatched to any gene: 5. Germline V CDR1 and CDR2: MNHNS, SASEGT. CDR3 length: 13 amino acids. The CDR3 DNA reads TGTGCCAGCAGACAGGGGGAGTTGACTGAAGCTTTCTTT. As protein: CASRQGELTEAFF.

This clone was seen only once. V and J are TRBV7-9 and TRBJ2-6; TRBD1 aligns across 9 bases. This CDR3 has 16 residues. Trimming cost V 5 bases and J 2 bases; bases outside gene matches: 4. The V gene's germline CDR1 is SEHNR and CDR2 FQNEAQ (reference sequence). CDR3 coding DNA: TGTGCCAGCAGCCCCGGGACAGGGACTGGGGCCAACGTCCTGACTTTC. Its protein product is CASSPGTGTGANVLTF.

The chain's CDR3 is CASSREGTTYEQYF. The CDR3 region has the DNA TGTGCCAGCTCGCGGGAGGGGACCACCTACGAGCAGTACTTC. This chain connects TRBV6-5 to TRBJ2-7; 9 nucleotides agree with TRBD2. With 8 bases clipped from V and 2 bases from J, the junction kept 7 bases outside the gene matches. Germline V gene data show CDR1 as MNHEY and CDR2 as SVGAGI. CDR3 length: 14 residues.

CDR3 DNA: TGTGCCAGCAGCCCGACCGCGGGGAATTTGGGCTACACCTTC. This gives the protein CASSPTAGNLGYTF. V is TRBV5-4 and J is TRBJ1-2; no reliable D call. V was pared by 4 bases and J by 8 bases, with 18 bases between. Germline loops: CDR1 SGHNT, CDR2 YYREEE (reference sequence). The CDR3 covers 14 residues.

The V and J genes are TRBV14 and TRBJ2-1; D is undetermined. Germline CDR1 is SGHDN and CDR2 is FVKESK. The CDR3 loop spans 12 amino acids. The ends were cut back, 5 bases at V and 8 bases at J, with 10 bases in the middle. CDR3 sequence: CASSAAVYEQFF. The DNA of the CDR3 is TGTGCCAGCAGCGCCGCGGTTTATGAGCAGTTCTTC.

This chain joins TRBV5-1 and TRBJ1-2; D might be TRBD1 (5 bases). CDR3 length: 13 amino acids. V was trimmed by 2 bases and J by 3 bases, leaving 8 bases between them. Germline CDR1 SGHRS, CDR2 YFSETQ. The CDR3 spells CASSFTGDYGYTF. The CDR3 nucleotides are TGCGCCAGCAGCTTCACAGGAGACTATGGCTACACCTTC.

CDR3 coding DNA: TGCGCCAGCAGCCACGACAGGGCTGCCGAGCAGTACTTC. It encodes CASSHDRAAEQYF. This chain uses TRBV4-1 with TRBJ2-7; 7 bases line up with TRBD1. This CDR3 region has 13 residues. Trimming at V came to 3 bases and at J to 6 bases, leaving 5 bases not matched to a gene. CDR1 is MGHRA, CDR2 YSYEKL, per germline.

For the CDR3, the DNA is TGTGCCAGTAGGGGACAGGGCCACACTGAAGCTTTCTTT. As protein: CASRGQGHTEAFF. This chain connects TRBV19 to TRBJ1-1; 9 bases match TRBD1. CDR3 length: 13 residues. With 6 bases clipped from V and 3 bases from J, the junction kept 2 bases outside the gene matches. Germline V gives CDR1 LNHDA, CDR2 SQIVND (reference sequence).

This chain connects TRBV19 to TRBJ2-1; 8 positions match TRBD1. The CDR3 is 12 residues long. The germline V gene has CDR1 LNHDA and CDR2 SQIVND (reference sequence). The trim removed 10 bases at V and 5 bases at J, leaving 4 bases unmatched. The CDR3 sequence is CAKRTGNNEQFF. The CDR3 bases are TGTGCCAAACGGACAGGGAACAATGAGCAGTTCTTC. Supplemented by reference TRBV19 and TRBJ2-1, the full variable domain reads DGGITQSPKYLFRKEGQNVTLSCEQNLNHDAMYWYRQDPGQGLRLIYYSQIVNDFQKGDIAEGYSVSREKKESFPLTVTSAQKNPTAFYLCAKRTGNNEQFFGPGTRLTVL.

The genes are TRBV4-1 and TRBJ2-2, with 8 bases matching TRBD2. Trimming removed 0 bases from V and 6 bases from J; junction bases left unmatched: 9. The CDR3 length is 17 residues. Germline V gene data show CDR1 as MGHRA and CDR2 as YSYEKL. The CDR3 sequence: CASSQDGSGSPAGELFF. The CDR3 DNA reads TGCGCCAGCAGCCAAGATGGAAGCGGGAGTCCCGCCGGGGAGCTGTTTTTT.

J is TRBJ2-5 and V is TRBV10-3; 10 bases are shared with TRBD2. The CDR3 contains 14 residues. V lost 8 bases to trimming and J lost 4 bases; unmatched junction nucleotides: 7. The V gene's germline CDR1 is ENHRY and CDR2 SYGVKD. The CDR3 reads CAIGVAGGGETQYF. The DNA of the CDR3 is TGTGCCATCGGGGTAGCGGGAGGAGGAGAGACCCAGTACTTC.

V and J are TRBV27 and TRBJ2-7, with no clear D. Germline V lookup: CDR1 MNHEY, CDR2 SMNVEV (reference sequence). This CDR3 region has 13 residues. V lost 0 bases, J lost 0 bases, and 3 bases lay in between. CDR3 in DNA: TGTGCCAGCAGTTTATCCCGCTCCTACGAGCAGTACTTC. Amino acids: CASSLSRSYEQYF.

V gene TRBV6-1 combines with J gene TRBJ1-2; D may be TRBD1 (6 bases). The CDR3 has 15 amino acids. The germline gives CDR1 MNHNS, CDR2 SASEGT. The germline V and J ends were trimmed by 1 base and 3 bases, with 12 bases remaining between them. This CDR3 is CASSEGHGQYYGYTF. The CDR3 nucleotides are TGTGCCAGCAGTGAAGGCCACGGACAGTACTATGGCTACACCTTC.

The V and J genes are TRBV6-5 and TRBJ1-5; D is ambiguous. With 5 bases removed from V and 6 bases from J, the gap between germline ends came to 11 bases. The CDR3 covers 13 residues. In germline, CDR1 is MNHEY, CDR2 SVGAGI. Here the CDR3 reads CASSLTGIQPQHF. CDR3 nucleotides: TGTGCCAGCAGTCTCACGGGGATTCAGCCCCAGCATTTT.

The chain uses TRBV10-1 and TRBJ1-1, with 7 bases identical to TRBD1. The CDR3 sequence is 14 residues long. Per germline, CDR1 WNHNN and CDR2 SYGVQD (reference sequence). V lost 4 bases and J lost 4; bases outside the gene matches: 6. The CDR3 loop is CASSARQGGTEAFF. The CDR3 DNA is TGCGCCAGCAGTGCCAGACAGGGAGGCACTGAAGCTTTCTTT.

This chain connects TRBV19 to TRBJ1-4; D is unresolved. Deletions cut 3 bases from V and 2 bases from J, with 13 bases between. The CDR3 is 16 amino acids. Germline-derived CDR1 and CDR2 are LNHDA and SQIVND (reference sequence). This CDR3 reads CASSMTTPVTNEKLFF. The CDR3 DNA reads as TGTGCCAGTAGTATGACTACCCCGGTGACTAATGAAAAACTGTTTTTT.

This sequence joins TRBV10-3 and TRBJ1-1, with 7 bases lining up with TRBD1. J lost 5 bases, V lost 0 bases, and 6 bases had no gene match. Germline CDR1 reads ENHRY; CDR2 reads SYGVKD. The CDR3 is 15 residues long. The CDR3 sequence is CAISESERGLTEAFF. The DNA for the CDR3 is TGTGCCATCAGTGAGTCCGAAAGGGGGCTGACTGAAGCTTTCTTT.

The chain joins TRBV6-6 to TRBJ1-2; D is perhaps TRBD1 (6 bases). Germline CDR1 reads MNHNY; CDR2 reads SVGAGI (reference sequence). V was cut by 6 bases and J by 3 bases, with 20 bases left in between. This CDR3 has 16 residues. In nucleotides, the CDR3 is TGTGCCAGCAGCCCCATAAATGGGGGCCCGGACTATGGCTACACCTTC. Encoded protein: CASSPINGGPDYGYTF.